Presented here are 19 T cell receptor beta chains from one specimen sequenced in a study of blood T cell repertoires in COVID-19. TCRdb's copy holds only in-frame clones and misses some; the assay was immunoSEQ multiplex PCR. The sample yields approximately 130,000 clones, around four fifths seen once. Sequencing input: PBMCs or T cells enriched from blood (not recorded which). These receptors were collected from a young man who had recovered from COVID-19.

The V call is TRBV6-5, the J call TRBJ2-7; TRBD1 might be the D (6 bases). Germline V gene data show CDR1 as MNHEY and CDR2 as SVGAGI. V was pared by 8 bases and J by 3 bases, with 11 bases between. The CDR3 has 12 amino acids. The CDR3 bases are TGTGCCAGCCAACAGGGTGACTACGAGCAGTACTTC. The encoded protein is CASQQGDYEQYF.

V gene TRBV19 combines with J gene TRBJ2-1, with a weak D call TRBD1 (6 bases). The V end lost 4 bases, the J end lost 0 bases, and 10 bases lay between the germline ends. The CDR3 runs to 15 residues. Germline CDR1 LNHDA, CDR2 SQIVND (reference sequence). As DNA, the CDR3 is TGTGCCAGTAGTACGCAGGGGTACTCCTACAATGAGCAGTTCTTC. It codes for CASSTQGYSYNEQFF. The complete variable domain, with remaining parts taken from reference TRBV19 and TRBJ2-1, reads DGGITQSPKYLFRKEGQNVTLSCEQNLNHDAMYWYRQDPGQGLRLIYYSQIVNDFQKGDIAEGYSVSREKKESFPLTVTSAQKNPTAFYLCASSTQGYSYNEQFFGPGTRLTVL.

CDR3 amino acids: CASSRRPGQPRRYV. CDR3 bases: TGTGCCAGCAGCCGTCGGCCCGGACAGCCTAGGCGGTACGTC. V gene TRBV5-5 combines with J gene TRBJ2-7; maybe TRBD1 (6 bases). This CDR3 spans 14 amino acids. With 4 bases removed from V and 12 bases from J, the gap between germline ends came to 23 bases. CDR1 is SGHKS and CDR2 is YYEKEE in the germline V gene (reference sequence).

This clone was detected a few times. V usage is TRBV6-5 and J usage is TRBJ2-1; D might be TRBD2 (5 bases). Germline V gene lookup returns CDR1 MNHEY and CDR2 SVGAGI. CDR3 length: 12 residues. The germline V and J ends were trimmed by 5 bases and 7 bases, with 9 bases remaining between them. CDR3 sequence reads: CASSLGGNEQFF. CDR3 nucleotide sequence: TGTGCCAGCAGTCTAGGCGGGAATGAGCAGTTCTTC.

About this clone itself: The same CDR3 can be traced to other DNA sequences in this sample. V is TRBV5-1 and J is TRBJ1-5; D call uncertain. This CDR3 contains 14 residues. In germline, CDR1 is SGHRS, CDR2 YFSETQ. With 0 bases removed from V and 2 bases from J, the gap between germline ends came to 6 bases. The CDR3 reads CASSLAPGNQPQHF. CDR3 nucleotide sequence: TGCGCCAGCAGCTTGGCCCCCGGCAATCAGCCCCAGCATTTT.

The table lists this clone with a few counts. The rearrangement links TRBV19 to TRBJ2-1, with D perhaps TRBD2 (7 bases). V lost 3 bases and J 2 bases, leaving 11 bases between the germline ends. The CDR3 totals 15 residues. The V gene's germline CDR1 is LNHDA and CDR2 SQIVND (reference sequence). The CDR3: CASSIRGAPYNEQFF. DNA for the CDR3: TGTGCCAGTAGTATCCGGGGGGCCCCCTACAATGAGCAGTTCTTC.

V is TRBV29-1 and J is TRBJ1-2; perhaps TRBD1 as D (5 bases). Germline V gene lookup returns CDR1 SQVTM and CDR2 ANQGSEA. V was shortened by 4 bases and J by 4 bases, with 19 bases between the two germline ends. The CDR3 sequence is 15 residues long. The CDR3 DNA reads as TGCAGCGTTGTATCGCCAGGGCCTGATGTCTATGGCTACACCTTC. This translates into CSVVSPGPDVYGYTF.

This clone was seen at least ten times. DNA of the CDR3: TGTGCCAGCAGCTTACAGGACAGGAACACTGAAGCTTTCTTT. It codes for CASSLQDRNTEAFF. The chain uses TRBV7-9 and TRBJ1-1; a possible D gene is TRBD1 (6 bases). The CDR3 runs 14 residues. Per the germline V gene, CDR1 is SEHNR and CDR2 is FQNEAQ (reference sequence). The ends were cut back, 2 bases at V and 1 base at J, with 8 bases in the middle.

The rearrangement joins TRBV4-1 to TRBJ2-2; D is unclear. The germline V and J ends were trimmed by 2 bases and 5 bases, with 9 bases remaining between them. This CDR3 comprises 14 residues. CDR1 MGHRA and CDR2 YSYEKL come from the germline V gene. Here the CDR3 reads CASSQLSGTGELFF. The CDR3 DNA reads TGCGCCAGCAGCCAACTTTCAGGAACCGGGGAGCTGTTTTTT.

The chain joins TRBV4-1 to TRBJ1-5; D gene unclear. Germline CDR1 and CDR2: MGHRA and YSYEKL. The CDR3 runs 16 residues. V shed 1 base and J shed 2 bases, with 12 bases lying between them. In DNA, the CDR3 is TGCGCCAGCAGCCAAGCGGCGGGGATCGGCAATCAGCCCCAGCATTTT. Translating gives CASSQAAGIGNQPQHF.

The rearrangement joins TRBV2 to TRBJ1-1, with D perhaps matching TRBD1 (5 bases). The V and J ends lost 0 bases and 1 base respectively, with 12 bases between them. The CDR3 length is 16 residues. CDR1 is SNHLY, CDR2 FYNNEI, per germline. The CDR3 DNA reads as TGTGCCAGCAGTGAAGCTGGGGCTCGGGCGAACACTGAAGCTTTCTTT. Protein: CASSEAGARANTEAFF.

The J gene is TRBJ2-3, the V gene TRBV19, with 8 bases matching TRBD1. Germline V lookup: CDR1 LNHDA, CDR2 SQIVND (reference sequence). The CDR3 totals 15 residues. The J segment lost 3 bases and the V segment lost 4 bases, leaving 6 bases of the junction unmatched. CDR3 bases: TGTGCCAGTAGTACCTCGACAGGGGTGACAGATACGCAGTATTTT. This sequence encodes CASSTSTGVTDTQYF.

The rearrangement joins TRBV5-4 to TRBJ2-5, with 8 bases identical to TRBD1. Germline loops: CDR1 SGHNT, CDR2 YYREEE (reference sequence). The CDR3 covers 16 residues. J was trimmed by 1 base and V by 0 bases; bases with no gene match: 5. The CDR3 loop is CASSLGGTGLQETQYF. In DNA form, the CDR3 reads TGTGCCAGCAGCTTGGGGGGGACAGGACTCCAAGAGACCCAGTACTTC. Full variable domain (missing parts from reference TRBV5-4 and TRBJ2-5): ETGVTQSPTHLIKTRGQQVTLRCSSQSGHNTVSWYQQALGQGPQFIFQYYREEENGRGNFPPRFSGLQFPNYSSELNVNALELDDSALYLCASSLGGTGLQETQYFGPGTRLLVL.

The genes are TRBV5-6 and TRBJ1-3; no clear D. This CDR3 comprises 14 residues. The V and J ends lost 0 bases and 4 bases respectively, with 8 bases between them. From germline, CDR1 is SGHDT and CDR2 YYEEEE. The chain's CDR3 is CASSLGGRGNTIYF. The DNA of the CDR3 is TGTGCCAGCAGCTTGGGTGGCCGAGGAAACACCATATATTTT.

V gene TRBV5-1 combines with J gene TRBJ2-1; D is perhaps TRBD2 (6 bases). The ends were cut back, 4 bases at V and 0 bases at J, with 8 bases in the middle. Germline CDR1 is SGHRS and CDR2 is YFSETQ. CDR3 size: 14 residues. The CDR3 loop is CASSGGTSYNEQFF. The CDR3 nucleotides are TGCGCCAGCAGCGGGGGGACCTCCTACAATGAGCAGTTCTTC.

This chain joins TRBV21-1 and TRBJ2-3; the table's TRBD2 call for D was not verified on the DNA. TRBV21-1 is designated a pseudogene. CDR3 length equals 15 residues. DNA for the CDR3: TGTGCCAGCAGCAAAGACACTATTAGCACAGATACGCAGTATTTT. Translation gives CASSKDTISTDTQYF.

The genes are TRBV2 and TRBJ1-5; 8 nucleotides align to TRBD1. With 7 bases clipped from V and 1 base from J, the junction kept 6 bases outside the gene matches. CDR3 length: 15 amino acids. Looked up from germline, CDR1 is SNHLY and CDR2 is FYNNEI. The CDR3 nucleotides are TGTGCCAGCAATATACAGGGGGGCAGCAATCAGCCCCAGCATTTT. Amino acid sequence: CASNIQGGSNQPQHF.

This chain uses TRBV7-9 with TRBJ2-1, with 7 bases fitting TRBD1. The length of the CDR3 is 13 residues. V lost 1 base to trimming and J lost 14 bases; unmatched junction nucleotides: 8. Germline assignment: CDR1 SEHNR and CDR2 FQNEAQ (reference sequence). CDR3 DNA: TGTGCCAGCAGCTTAGACAGGGGATCACAAGAGTTCTTC. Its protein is CASSLDRGSQEFF.

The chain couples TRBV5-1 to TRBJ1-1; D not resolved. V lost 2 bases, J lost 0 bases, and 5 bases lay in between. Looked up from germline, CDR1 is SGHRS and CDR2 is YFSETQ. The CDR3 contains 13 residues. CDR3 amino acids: CASSFSMNTEAFF. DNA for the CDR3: TGCGCCAGCAGCTTTAGTATGAACACTGAAGCTTTCTTT. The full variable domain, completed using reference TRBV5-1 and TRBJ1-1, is KAGVTQTPRYLIKTRGQQVTLSCSPISGHRSVSWYQQTPGQGLQFLFEYFSETQRNKGNFPGRFSGRQFSNSRSEMNVSTLELGDSALYLCASSFSMNTEAFFGQGTRLTVV.